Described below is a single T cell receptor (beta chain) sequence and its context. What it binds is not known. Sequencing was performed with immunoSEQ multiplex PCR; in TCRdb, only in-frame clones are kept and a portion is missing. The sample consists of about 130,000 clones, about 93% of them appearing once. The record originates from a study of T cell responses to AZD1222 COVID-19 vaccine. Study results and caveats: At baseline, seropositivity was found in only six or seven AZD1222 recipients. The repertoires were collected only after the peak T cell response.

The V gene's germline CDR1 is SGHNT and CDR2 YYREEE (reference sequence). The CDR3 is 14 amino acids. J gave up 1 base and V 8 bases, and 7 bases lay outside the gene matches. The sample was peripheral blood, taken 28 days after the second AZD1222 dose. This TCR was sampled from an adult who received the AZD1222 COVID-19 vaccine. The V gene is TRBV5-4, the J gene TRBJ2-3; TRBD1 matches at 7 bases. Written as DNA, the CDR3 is TGTGCCAGTACCGGGACAGCCCGCACAGATACGCAGTATTTT. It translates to CASTGTARTDTQYF.